The 31 T cell receptor beta chains below were found in one sample sequenced in a study of cytomegalovirus exposure and HLA in healthy donors. With 60 Vbeta and 13 Jbeta primers, the PCR was carried out. Sequencing was performed with immunoSEQ multiplex PCR; in TCRdb, only in-frame clones are kept and a portion is missing. Of more than 85,000 clones listed, roughly 69% are singletons. The sample was PBMCs. The source is a woman in her twenties or thirties in good health and CMV-seronegative.

This chain connects TRBV7-2 to TRBJ1-6; D ambiguous. The CDR3 extends over 19 amino acids. Germline V gives CDR1 SGHTA, CDR2 FQGNSA. Trimming pared 2 bases from V and 0 bases from J, leaving 17 bases between. DNA of the CDR3: TGTGCCAGCAGCTTAAAGAGGTCTACGACCAGCTCCTATAATTCACCCCTCCACTTT. Translating it yields CASSLKRSTTSSYNSPLHF. The full variable domain, completed using reference TRBV7-2 and TRBJ1-6, is GAGVSQSPSNKVTEKGKDVELRCDPISGHTALYWYRQSLGQGLEFLIYFQGNSAPDKSGLPSDRFSAERTGGSVSTLTIQRTQQEDSAVYLCASSLKRSTTSSYNSPLHFGNGTRLTVT.

The rearrangement links TRBV4-2 to TRBJ2-5; 14 positions match TRBD2. CDR3 size: 19 residues. Germline assignment: CDR1 LGHNA and CDR2 YNFKEQ. V shed 6 bases, J shed 1 base, and the junction held 13 bases outside the gene matches. The CDR3 protein is CASRRIKGTSGGSQETQYF. The CDR3 DNA reads TGTGCCAGCAGACGCATCAAGGGGACTAGCGGGGGCTCCCAAGAGACCCAGTACTTC.

The chain links TRBV25-1 to TRBJ1-5; 8 bases are a match to TRBD1. CDR1 is MGHDK, CDR2 SYGVNS, per germline. Trimming removed 0 bases from V and 8 bases from J; junction bases left unmatched: 9. The CDR3 has 16 amino acids. The CDR3 reads CASSEYSAGGREPQHF. As DNA, the CDR3 is TGTGCCAGCAGTGAATATTCAGCAGGGGGCAGGGAGCCCCAGCATTTT.

This clone was seen only a few times. This chain links TRBV19 with TRBJ2-3; 10 bases align to TRBD2. Per germline, CDR1 LNHDA and CDR2 SQIVND (reference sequence). The V gene end was trimmed by 5 bases and the J gene end by 4 bases; junction bases not matched to a gene: 6. There are 15 residues in the CDR3. CDR3 region: CASSGLAGVADTQYF. The CDR3 nucleotides are TGTGCCAGTAGTGGGCTAGCGGGAGTGGCAGATACGCAGTATTTT.

This chain links TRBV9 with TRBJ2-5; 7 bases line up with TRBD1. V gave up 10 bases and J gave up 2 bases; unmatched junction bases: 5. Germline-derived CDR1 and CDR2 are SGDLS and YYNGEE. The CDR3 extends over 12 amino acids. CDR3 protein: CASKGQQETQYF. CDR3 DNA sequence: TGTGCCTCAAAGGGACAGCAAGAGACCCAGTACTTC.

This clone was observed a few times. The rearrangement uses TRBV27 and TRBJ1-2; D is possibly TRBD1 (6 bases). V was pared by 6 bases and J by 8 bases, with 16 bases between. CDR1 is MNHEY, CDR2 SMNVEV, per germline (reference sequence). The CDR3 runs 13 residues. Here the CDR3 reads CASRGQTRTGYTF. The CDR3 region has the DNA TGTGCCAGCAGAGGACAGACGAGGACCGGCTACACCTTC.

The chain has TRBV6-1 and TRBJ1-5; 11 nucleotides match TRBD1. Per germline, CDR1 MNHNS and CDR2 SASEGT. This CDR3 region has 17 residues. J lost 0 bases, V lost 1 base, and 2 bases had no gene match. CDR3 residues: CASSEGTGGTSNQPQHF. CDR3 DNA: TGTGCCAGCAGTGAAGGGACAGGGGGCACTAGCAATCAGCCCCAGCATTTT.

The CDR3 loop reads CATSRERGLATYNEQFF. The CDR3 nucleotides are TGTGCCACCAGCAGAGAAAGGGGACTAGCGACCTACAATGAGCAGTTCTTC. This chain connects TRBV15 to TRBJ2-1; TRBD2 aligns across 10 bases. CDR1 LNHNV and CDR2 YYDKDF come from the germline V gene (reference sequence). J lost 2 bases, V lost 0 bases, and 4 bases had no gene match. CDR3 length: 17 residues.

This clone has more than one count but fewer than ten. The J gene is TRBJ1-5, the V gene TRBV21-1; the table's D gene call, TRBD1, was not cross checked with the DNA. TRBV21-1 is a recognized pseudogene. This CDR3 has 14 amino acids. CDR3 loop: CASSVSRGYQPQHF. Written as DNA, the CDR3 is TGTGCCAGCAGCGTGAGCAGGGGTTATCAGCCCCAGCATTTT.

The table lists this clone with a count of one. CDR3 bases: TGCGCCAGCAGCCAAGGACTGCAAGAGACCCAGTACTTC. As protein: CASSQGLQETQYF. The chain is built from TRBV4-3 and TRBJ2-5; D is uncertain. Between the trimmed V and J ends, which lost 1 base and 2 bases, there was a span of 5 bases. Germline CDR1 and CDR2: LGHNA and YSLEER. This CDR3 has 13 residues.

This clone was found once. This sequence joins TRBV5-1 and TRBJ2-5; a weak D match, TRBD1 (5 bases). There are 15 residues in the CDR3. Germline V CDR1 and CDR2: SGHRS, YFSETQ. V was pared by 4 bases and J by 2 bases, with 15 bases between. The CDR3 sequence is CASSLIGQYQETQYF. CDR3 nucleotides: TGCGCCAGCAGCCTAATAGGACAATATCAAGAGACCCAGTACTTC.

This clone was seen more than once but under ten times. Within the sample, other DNA sequences also encode this same CDR3. CDR3 protein: CASSQLAGPYEQYF. DNA of the CDR3: TGCGCCAGCAGCCAACTAGCGGGGCCCTACGAGCAGTACTTC. This chain uses TRBV4-3 with TRBJ2-7, with 9 bases lining up with TRBD2. Germline-derived CDR1 and CDR2 are LGHNA and YSLEER. CDR3 length: 14 residues. J gave up 2 bases and V 2 bases, and 1 base lay outside the gene matches.

The chain recombines TRBV4-1 with TRBJ1-5; D is undetermined. The CDR3 runs to 13 residues. V was trimmed by 0 bases and J by 6 bases, leaving 6 bases between them. Germline V gene lookup returns CDR1 MGHRA and CDR2 YSYEKL. This chain's CDR3 is CASSQDNGQPQHF. CDR3 sequence (DNA): TGCGCCAGCAGCCAAGATAACGGTCAGCCCCAGCATTTT.

This clone was picked up a small number of times. This chain links TRBV6-1 with TRBJ2-5; 10 bases fit TRBD2. Trimming took 7 bases from V and 5 from J; bases not matched to a gene: 7. CDR1 MNHNS and CDR2 SASEGT come from the germline V gene. The CDR3 is 14 amino acids. CDR3 sequence reads: CASKRAGGLETQYF. The CDR3 bases are TGTGCCAGCAAGAGAGCGGGGGGGCTTGAGACCCAGTACTTC.

The genes are TRBV7-9 and TRBJ1-5; D is undetermined. Trimming stripped 1 base from V and 7 bases from J, with 11 bases between. The CDR3 loop spans 14 amino acids. Germline-derived CDR1 and CDR2 are SEHNR and FQNEAQ (reference sequence). For the CDR3, the DNA is TGTGCCAGCAGCTTAGACAGCTCAAACCAGCCCCAGCATTTT. It is translated as CASSLDSSNQPQHF.

This chain connects TRBV2 to TRBJ2-2; the D gene is possibly TRBD2 (5 bases). The V end was cut by 10 bases, the J end by 6 bases, with 24 bases between. This CDR3 contains 16 residues. Germline-derived CDR1 and CDR2 are SNHLY and FYNNEI. The CDR3 DNA reads TGTGCCACCTCGGAGGAGGTGGGTTCCCCACCCGGGGAGCTGTTTTTT. This translates into CATSEEVGSPPGELFF.

V gene TRBV4-1 combines with J gene TRBJ1-2, with D unresolved. Germline-derived CDR1 and CDR2 are MGHRA and YSYEKL. The germline V and J ends were trimmed by 2 bases and 3 bases, with 13 bases remaining between them. This CDR3 has 15 residues. CDR3 protein: CASSQNPETYYGYTF. As DNA, the CDR3 is TGCGCCAGCAGCCAAAATCCAGAGACTTACTATGGCTACACCTTC.

V is TRBV5-4 and J is TRBJ2-7; 11 bases are a match to TRBD2. Germline-derived CDR1 and CDR2 are SGHNT and YYREEE (reference sequence). With V trimmed by 1 base and J by 6 bases, 3 bases remained unmatched. This CDR3 region has 14 residues. The CDR3 reads CASSLTSGRGEQYF. The CDR3 DNA follows: TGTGCCAGCAGCTTGACTAGCGGGAGAGGCGAGCAGTACTTC.

The chain combines TRBV7-3 with TRBJ2-3; D may be TRBD1 (6 bases). The CDR3 spans 14 residues. The V gene's germline CDR1 is SGHTA and CDR2 FQGTGA. Trimming removed 0 bases at V and 5 bases at J, with 9 bases between. The CDR3, as DNA: TGTGCCAGCAGCTTAACGGGGGCCGAAGATACGCAGTATTTT. It translates to CASSLTGAEDTQYF.

This clone was observed once. V and J are TRBV10-3 and TRBJ2-7, with 9 positions matching TRBD1. The ends lost 10 bases at V and 5 bases at J; junction bases unmatched: 9. Looked up from germline, CDR1 is ENHRY and CDR2 is SYGVKD. This CDR3 region has 13 residues. In DNA form, the CDR3 reads TGTGCCACCGACAGGGGGAATGTCGACGAGCAGTACTTC. As protein: CATDRGNVDEQYF.

This clone was counted only a few times. This rearrangement joins TRBV30 to TRBJ2-4; no clear D. The CDR3 contains 13 residues. V was clipped by 4 bases and J by 0 bases, with 7 bases between them. Germline values: CDR1 GTSNPN, CDR2 SVGIG (reference sequence). The CDR3 loop reads CAWMALAKNIQYF. CDR3 bases: TGTGCCTGGATGGCCCTAGCCAAAAACATTCAGTACTTC.

The chain joins TRBV5-5 to TRBJ2-3; 9 bases are shared with TRBD2. The CDR3 is 16 residues long. J lost 1 base, V lost 0 bases, and 3 bases had no gene match. The germline gives CDR1 SGHKS, CDR2 YYEKEE (reference sequence). The DNA for the CDR3 is TGTGCCAGCAGCTTGGAGGCTAGCGGGGGCACAGATACGCAGTATTTT. It is translated as CASSLEASGGTDTQYF. Based on the CDR3 plus reference TRBV5-5 and TRBJ2-3, the full variable domain is DAGVTQSPTHLIKTRGQQVTLRCSPISGHKSVSWYQQVLGQGPQFIFQYYEKEERGRGNFPDRFSARQFPNYSSELNVNALLLGDSALYLCASSLEASGGTDTQYFGPGTRLTVL.

The chain couples TRBV9 to TRBJ1-2; 8 bases match TRBD1. V lost 4 bases, J lost 8 bases, and 16 bases stayed unmatched. Germline V gene data show CDR1 as SGDLS and CDR2 as YYNGEE. The CDR3 extends over 16 amino acids. The CDR3 coding sequence is TGTGCCAGCAGCCCAATGGACAGGGCGGCTTTTAGGGGCTACACCTTC. Translated: CASSPMDRAAFRGYTF. Drawing the rest from reference TRBV9 and TRBJ1-2, the complete variable domain is DSGVTQTPKHLITATGQRVTLRCSPRSGDLSVYWYQQSLDQGLQFLIQYYNGEERAKGNILERFSAQQFPDLHSELNLSSLELGDSALYFCASSPMDRAAFRGYTFGSGTRLTVV.

The gene calls are TRBV9 and TRBJ2-5; 11 bases match TRBD2. CDR3 length equals 15 residues. The ends lost 2 bases at V and 5 bases at J; junction bases unmatched: 5. Germline V gene data show CDR1 as SGDLS and CDR2 as YYNGEE. CDR3 DNA: TGTGCCAGCAGCGTTAGCGGGGGGGCCGGGGAGACCCAGTACTTC. Its translation is CASSVSGGAGETQYF.

The chain joins TRBV5-1 to TRBJ2-2; D unresolved. V was trimmed by 0 bases and J by 4 bases, leaving 10 bases between them. Germline-derived CDR1 and CDR2 are SGHRS and YFSETQ. The CDR3 is made up of 15 amino acids. CDR3 in amino acids: CASSLDVFGTGELFF. In DNA, the CDR3 is TGCGCCAGCAGCTTGGACGTGTTCGGCACCGGGGAGCTGTTTTTT.

The chain's CDR3 is CASSYDRGIGANVLTF. In nucleotides, the CDR3 is TGTGCCAGCAGTTATGACAGGGGAATTGGGGCCAACGTCCTGACTTTC. V is TRBV11-2 and J is TRBJ2-6; TRBD1 matches at 8 bases. The V gene's germline CDR1 is SGHAT and CDR2 FQNNGV. The CDR3 contains 16 residues. V lost 6 bases to trimming and J lost 3 bases; unmatched junction nucleotides: 7.

This clone was detected a few times. The chain employs TRBV18 and TRBJ2-5; the D is unclear. The germline CDR1 and CDR2 sequences are KGHSH and LQKENI. CDR3 length equals 14 residues. Deletions cut 3 bases from V and 6 bases from J, with 14 bases between. CDR3 nucleotides: TGTGCCAGCTCACCCCCCTACCCCCATCAGACCCAGTACTTC. This codes for CASSPPYPHQTQYF.

The rearrangement joins TRBV30 to TRBJ2-3; no firm D call. V lost 2 bases and J lost 4, with 7 bases in between. Germline V CDR1 and CDR2: GTSNPN, SVGIG (reference sequence). CDR3 length: 12 residues. The CDR3 here is CAWSPGADTQYF. The CDR3 nucleotides are TGTGCCTGGAGTCCAGGCGCAGATACGCAGTATTTT.

Only a few counts were recorded for this clone. This chain uses TRBV6-1 with TRBJ2-1; 7 positions match TRBD2. Germline CDR1 MNHNS, CDR2 SASEGT. The J segment lost 14 bases and the V segment lost 8 bases, leaving 6 bases of the junction unmatched. There are 10 residues in the CDR3. The CDR3 sequence is CASGGLLEFF. CDR3 sequence (DNA): TGTGCCAGCGGGGGACTACTCGAGTTCTTC.

This clone was counted once. This chain connects TRBV6-6 to TRBJ1-3; maybe TRBD1 (5 bases). Per the germline V gene, CDR1 is MNHNY and CDR2 is SVGAGI (reference sequence). The germline V and J ends were trimmed by 6 bases and 3 bases, with 18 bases remaining between them. The CDR3 consists of 16 residues. The CDR3 region is CASSNGGSRIGNTIYF. CDR3 DNA sequence: TGTGCCAGCAGCAACGGGGGGAGTCGGATTGGAAACACCATATATTTT.

The V gene is TRBV19, the J gene TRBJ1-3; D gene uncertain. Germline V gene data show CDR1 as LNHDA and CDR2 as SQIVND (reference sequence). Trimming took off 3 bases at V and 1 base at J, with 10 bases between the two ends. This CDR3 region has 15 residues. CDR3 in amino acids: CASSIPAVSGNTIYF. CDR3 DNA: TGTGCCAGTAGTATTCCTGCGGTATCTGGAAACACCATATATTTT. The variable domain in full, with the rest retrieved from reference TRBV19 and TRBJ1-3, is DGGITQSPKYLFRKEGQNVTLSCEQNLNHDAMYWYRQDPGQGLRLIYYSQIVNDFQKGDIAEGYSVSREKKESFPLTVTSAQKNPTAFYLCASSIPAVSGNTIYFGEGSWLTVV.